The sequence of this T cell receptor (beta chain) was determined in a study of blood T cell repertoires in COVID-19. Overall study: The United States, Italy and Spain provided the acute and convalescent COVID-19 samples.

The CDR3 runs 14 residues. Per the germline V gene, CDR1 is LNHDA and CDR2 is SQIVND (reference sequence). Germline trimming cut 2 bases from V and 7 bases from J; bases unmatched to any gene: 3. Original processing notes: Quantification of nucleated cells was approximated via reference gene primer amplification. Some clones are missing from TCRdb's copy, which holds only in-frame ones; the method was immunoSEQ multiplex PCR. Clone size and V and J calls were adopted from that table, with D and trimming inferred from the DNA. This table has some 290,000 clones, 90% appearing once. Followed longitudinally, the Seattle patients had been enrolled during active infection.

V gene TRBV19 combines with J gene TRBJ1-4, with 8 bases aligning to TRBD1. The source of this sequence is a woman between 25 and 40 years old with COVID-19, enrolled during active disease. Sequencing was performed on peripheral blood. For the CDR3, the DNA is TGTGCCAGTAGTATAACGGGACAGGTTGAAAAACTGTTTTTT. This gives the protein CASSITGQVEKLFF.